The 26 T cell receptor beta chains below were found in one sample sequenced in a study of T cell repertoires in cytomegalovirus infection. TCRdb reanalysed the reads using MiXCR and keeps one entry per CDR3 protein. The sample includes around 630,000 distinct CDR3 sequences, roughly a quarter of them seen just once. Sequencing was carried out using CD8+ T cells from PBMCs. These receptor sequences come from a human donor in good health (CMV status not recorded). Some clones in this sample may be carry-over from other donors' samples.

This chain joins TRBV4-3 and TRBJ2-7; D perhaps matches TRBD1 (6 bases). Germline-derived CDR1 and CDR2 are LGHNA and YSLEER. With 0 bases removed from V and 1 base from J, the gap between germline ends came to 10 bases. The CDR3 is made up of 15 amino acids. CDR3 sequence: CASSQEKGGSYEQYF. The CDR3 nucleotides read TGCGCCAGCAGCCAAGAGAAAGGGGGTTCCTACGAGCAGTACTTC.

There are many counts of this clonotype. The V and J genes are TRBV7-6 and TRBJ2-1; D is possibly TRBD2 (6 bases). Germline-derived CDR1 and CDR2 are SGHVS and FNYEAQ. There are 15 residues in the CDR3. The ends were cut back, 1 base at V and 6 bases at J, with 13 bases in the middle. The CDR3: CASSLEAGNINEQFF. In DNA, the CDR3 is TGTGCCAGCAGCTTAGAGGCGGGGAACATCAATGAGCAGTTCTTC.

This clonotype was counted only a few times. V and J are TRBV28 and TRBJ1-2, with a weak D call TRBD1 (6 bases). The CDR3 is 16 amino acids. The V and J ends lost 5 bases and 4 bases respectively, with 20 bases between them. Germline lookup yields CDR1 MDHEN and CDR2 SYDVKM. The CDR3 DNA follows: TGTGCCAGCAGTCCCAGCGACAGGCCCCTCGGCTATGGCTACACCTTC. Translated: CASSPSDRPLGYGYTF.

V is TRBV20-1 and J is TRBJ1-2, with D possibly being TRBD1 (6 bases). V lost 1 base and J lost 1, with 16 bases in between. The CDR3 has 16 amino acids. Per germline, CDR1 DFQATT and CDR2 SNEGSKA (reference sequence). The DNA of the CDR3 is TGCAGTGCTAGAGTCCCGAGACAGGCGATTAACTATGGCTACACCTTC. This codes for CSARVPRQAINYGYTF.

In this sample, this clonotype turned up a few times. The chain links TRBV5-5 to TRBJ2-5; maybe TRBD1 (5 bases). The CDR3 loop spans 15 amino acids. V was clipped by 6 bases and J by 0 bases, with 15 bases between them. CDR1 SGHKS and CDR2 YYEKEE come from the germline V gene (reference sequence). The CDR3 nucleotides are TGTGCCAGCACCCAAGGTCCAGGGTACCAAGAGACCCAGTACTTC. Residues: CASTQGPGYQETQYF. Using reference TRBV5-5 and TRBJ2-5 for the parts outside the CDR3, the full variable domain is DAGVTQSPTHLIKTRGQQVTLRCSPISGHKSVSWYQQVLGQGPQFIFQYYEKEERGRGNFPDRFSARQFPNYSSELNVNALLLGDSALYLCASTQGPGYQETQYFGPGTRLLVL.

This clonotype has only a few counts. The V call is TRBV6-6, the J call TRBJ2-1, with 12 bases fitting TRBD2. CDR3 length equals 15 residues. Germline V gene sequence: CDR1 MNHNY, CDR2 SVGAGI (reference sequence). Trimming at V came to 5 bases and at J to 5 bases, leaving 4 bases not matched to a gene. CDR3 nucleotides: TGTGCCAGCAGTAGAGGACTAGCGGGGAACAATGAGCAGTTCTTC. Translation: CASSRGLAGNNEQFF.

This clonotype was seen only a few times. The chain combines TRBV6-6 with TRBJ2-1; TRBD1 matches at 7 bases. The CDR3 loop spans 17 amino acids. Trimming removed 0 bases from V and 3 bases from J; junction bases left unmatched: 8. Germline values: CDR1 MNHNY, CDR2 SVGAGI (reference sequence). In nucleotides, the CDR3 is TGTGCCAGCAGTTACTCGAGTCCGGGACAGATCTACAATGAGCAGTTCTTC. Amino acid sequence: CASSYSSPGQIYNEQFF.

This clonotype was counted between two and nine times. The chain joins TRBV6-6 to TRBJ2-1; D is undetermined. Trimming removed 2 bases from V and 2 bases from J, with 7 bases in between. Per germline, CDR1 MNHNY and CDR2 SVGAGI (reference sequence). The CDR3 is made up of 14 amino acids. CDR3 protein: CASSYDGPYNEQFF. In nucleotides, the CDR3 is TGTGCCAGCAGTTACGACGGCCCCTACAATGAGCAGTTCTTC.

On this clonotype: This may be a read error, as it is one base from a much larger clone. The chain uses TRBV7-8 and TRBJ1-5, with unresolved D. The CDR3 covers 15 residues. The germline CDR1 and CDR2 sequences are SGHVS and FQNEAQ. CDR3 protein: CVSSPGEVSNQPQHF. The CDR3 nucleotides read TGTGTCAGCAGCCCCGGCGAAGTGAGCAATCAGCCCCAGCATTTT.

This clonotype was observed many times. The chain uses TRBV7-9 and TRBJ2-2; D not certain. Germline lookup yields CDR1 SEHNR and CDR2 FQNEAQ (reference sequence). The CDR3 is made up of 17 amino acids. V was pared by 5 bases and J by 1 base, with 17 bases between. As DNA, the CDR3 is TGTGCCAGCAGCCAACCGGACCGACGATTGAACACCGGGGAGCTGTTTTTT. It codes for CASSQPDRRLNTGELFF.

This clonotype was observed many times. The rearrangement uses TRBV28 and TRBJ2-2; 7 bases map to TRBD1. The CDR3 length is 17 residues. Looked up from germline, CDR1 is MDHEN and CDR2 is SYDVKM. V was clipped by 3 bases and J by 0 bases; unmatched bases: 7. The CDR3 coding sequence is TGTGCCAGCAGTTTTTACAGGGGAGCCGCGAACACCGGGGAGCTGTTTTTT. Translating it yields CASSFYRGAANTGELFF. The variable domain in full, completed from reference TRBV28 and TRBJ2-2, reads DVKVTQSSRYLVKRTGEKVFLECVQDMDHENMFWYRQDPGLGLRLIYFSYDVKMKEKGDIPEGYSVSREKKERFSLILESASTNQTSMYLCASSFYRGAANTGELFFGEGSRLTVL.

Comment on this clonotype: One base away lies a much larger clone, so this may be a sequencing read error. The V call is TRBV7-8, the J call TRBJ1-2; D not certain. This CDR3 has 17 residues. Trimming left V 1 base short and J 5 bases short, with 20 bases between. Germline CDR1 reads SGHVS; CDR2 reads FQNEAQ. CDR3 in amino acids: CASSLGVIVETGYGYTF. CDR3 coding DNA: TGTGCCAGCAGCTTAGGCGTGATTGTGGAGACCGGGTATGGCTACACCTTC. The variable domain in full, with the rest retrieved from reference TRBV7-8 and TRBJ1-2, is GAGVSQSPRYKVAKRGQDVALRCDPISGHVSLFWYQQALGQGPEFLTYFQNEAQLDKSGLPSDRFFAERPEGSVSTLKIQRTQQEDSAVYLCASSLGVIVETGYGYTFGSGTRLTVV.

The chain is built from TRBV18 and TRBJ1-1; D gene unclear. Trimming shortened V by 2 bases and J by 6 bases, and 19 bases separated the two germline ends. The CDR3 extends over 16 amino acids. Per germline, CDR1 KGHSH and CDR2 LQKENI. The CDR3 coding sequence is TGTGCCAGCTCACCAAGACGGTCTAGTGTGATCGCTGAAGCTTTCTTT. Encoded protein: CASSPRRSSVIAEAFF.

This clonotype was seen a handful of times. The V gene is TRBV5-6, the J gene TRBJ2-3; possibly TRBD2 for D (7 bases). This CDR3 spans 16 amino acids. Trimming cost V 2 bases and J 4 bases, with 17 bases left between them. Germline V CDR1 and CDR2: SGHDT, YYEEEE. The CDR3 protein is CASSFLGGPEADTQYF. In DNA, the CDR3 is TGTGCCAGCAGCTTTTTGGGGGGGCCAGAAGCAGATACGCAGTATTTT.

Turning to this clonotype: A read error is possible here, since a much larger clone lies one base away. The rearrangement links TRBV12-3 or TRBV12-4 to TRBJ2-1; TRBD2 might be the D (5 bases). CDR3 length: 15 amino acids. V lost 6 bases to trimming and J lost 4 bases, with 16 bases between them. DNA of the CDR3: TGTGCCAGCAGAGTACTAGTGGGCCAATACAATGAGCAGTTCTTC. Encoded protein: CASRVLVGQYNEQFF.

V and J are TRBV29-1 and TRBJ2-7; D is possibly TRBD1 (5 bases). The CDR3 extends over 13 amino acids. CDR1 is SQVTM, CDR2 ANQGSEA, per germline. Deletions cut 6 bases from V and 6 bases from J, with 18 bases between. CDR3 amino acids: CSVLGRVGREQYF. The CDR3 nucleotides read TGCAGCGTCCTTGGCAGGGTTGGTCGCGAGCAGTACTTC.

This clonotype was seen many times. The genes are TRBV7-6 and TRBJ2-2; TRBD1 matches at 8 bases. The V gene's germline CDR1 is SGHVS and CDR2 FNYEAQ. This CDR3 contains 18 residues. J gave up 11 bases and V 1 base, and 18 bases lay outside the gene matches. The CDR3 DNA reads as TGTGCCAGCAGCTTAGGAGCCCAGGGGGCCTACCTGCTGGCCGAGCTGTTTTTT. It translates to CASSLGAQGAYLLAELFF.

The table lists this clonotype with a few counts. The chain carries TRBV5-1 and TRBJ2-3, with a weak D call TRBD1 (6 bases). V lost 6 bases and J 3 bases, leaving 14 bases between the germline ends. Germline V gives CDR1 SGHRS, CDR2 YFSETQ. This CDR3 spans 14 amino acids. CDR3 loop: CASNTGYRTDTQYF. For the CDR3, the DNA is TGCGCCAGCAACACAGGGTATAGGACAGATACGCAGTATTTT.

This clonotype occurred a few times. The chain links TRBV25-1 to TRBJ1-1; possibly TRBD1 for D (5 bases). CDR1 MGHDK and CDR2 SYGVNS come from the germline V gene. The CDR3 extends over 11 amino acids. V gave up 2 bases and J gave up 8 bases, with 6 bases separating them. The CDR3 is CASSENREAFF. CDR3 bases: TGTGCCAGCAGTGAAAACAGGGAAGCTTTCTTT.

This clonotype has a handful of counts. The chain couples TRBV5-1 to TRBJ1-1, with 10 bases fitting TRBD1. V gave up 0 bases and J gave up 5 bases; unmatched junction bases: 10. The CDR3 is 17 amino acids. Germline-derived CDR1 and CDR2 are SGHRS and YFSETQ. The DNA of the CDR3 is TGCGCCAGCAGCTTGGTCCCGACAGGGGGCTTAGAGACTGAAGCTTTCTTT. Amino acids: CASSLVPTGGLETEAFF.

This clonotype was seen at least ten times. Mismatch with germline at one junction end may stem from a read error. The J gene is TRBJ1-2, the V gene TRBV7-9, with D maybe TRBD1 (6 bases). The germline V gene encodes CDR1 SEHNR and CDR2 FQNEAQ (reference sequence). The CDR3 length is 14 residues. This chain's CDR3 is CASSPDSPLYSYTF. CDR3 in DNA: TGTGCCAGCAGCCCGGACAGCCCACTCTATAGCTACACCTTC.

Of note for this clonotype: Given a much more abundant clone one base away, this may be a read error. The CDR3 end shows no conserved phenylalanine or tryptophan, and so a read error is likely. This sequence joins TRBV19 and TRBJ1-1; possibly TRBD1 for D (5 bases). Germline V gene sequence: CDR1 LNHDA, CDR2 SQIVND (reference sequence). The CDR3 length is 14 residues. The germline V and J ends were trimmed by 6 bases and 2 bases, with 13 bases remaining between them. CDR3 nucleotides: TGTGCCAGTAGCACCGGGACGTTAAACACTGAAGCTTTCTCT. Translated: CASSTGTLNTEAFS.

The CDR3: CASAPQGRGNTEAFF. DNA of the CDR3: TGTGCCAGCGCGCCGCAGGGGCGAGGGAACACTGAAGCTTTCTTT. The chain employs TRBV7-9 and TRBJ1-1; TRBD1 might be the D (6 bases). Trimming stripped 8 bases from V and 1 base from J, with 17 bases between. This CDR3 comprises 15 residues. Per the germline V gene, CDR1 is SEHNR and CDR2 is FQNEAQ (reference sequence).

The CDR3 here is CASSLKRGGPVEQFF. CDR3 DNA sequence: TGTGCCAGCAGCTTAAAGCGGGGGGGCCCCGTTGAGCAGTTCTTC. The chain employs TRBV7-9 and TRBJ2-1; 10 bases fit TRBD2. The germline CDR1 and CDR2 sequences are SEHNR and FQNEAQ (reference sequence). The CDR3 spans 15 residues. V dropped 2 bases and J dropped 9; count of bases not matched to a gene: 7.

The chain combines TRBV20-1 with TRBJ2-5; tentatively, D is TRBD2 (6 bases). Trimming left V 3 bases short and J 4 bases short, with 15 bases between. Germline lookup yields CDR1 DFQATT and CDR2 SNEGSKA (reference sequence). The CDR3 consists of 14 residues. CDR3 nucleotide sequence: TGCAGTGCTAGGGAGGGCAGCCCGGGAGAGACCCAGTACTTC. It yields the protein CSAREGSPGETQYF.

The gene calls are TRBV20-1 and TRBJ1-1, with D perhaps TRBD1 (5 bases). Germline-derived CDR1 and CDR2 are DFQATT and SNEGSKA (reference sequence). V was pared by 0 bases and J by 0 bases, with 8 bases between. The CDR3 runs to 14 residues. The CDR3 DNA reads TGCAGTGCTAGAGACCGGACACTGAACACTGAAGCTTTCTTT. Translation gives CSARDRTLNTEAFF.